The 22 T cell receptor beta chains given below trace back to one sample, sequenced in a study of response to subunit inactivated influenza vaccine. Using its own MiXCR run on the RT-PCR reads, TCRdb lists one record per CDR3 protein. The repertoire includes approximately 700,000 distinct CDR3 sequences, about 15% of them detected once, and roughly 10% sits in the top ten. This sample comprised PBMCs from blood, obtained 12 days after vaccination. Receptors were obtained from a man aged 50 to 59 who received an inactivated influenza vaccine.

In its sample, this clonotype was seen a few times. The chain joins TRBV7-9 to TRBJ1-2, with 8 nucleotides matching TRBD1. Germline CDR1 reads SEHNR; CDR2 reads FQNEAQ (reference sequence). The CDR3 covers 13 residues. The V segment lost 5 bases and the J segment 8 bases; nucleotides outside the gene matches: 7. The CDR3 nucleotides are TGTGCCAGCAGCCCCCCATCAGGGGGCGGCTACACCTTC. As protein: CASSPPSGGGYTF.

This clonotype was counted ten times or more. At one end the junction does not follow the germline gene, possibly because of a read error. This chain connects TRBV7-7 to TRBJ2-5, with 12 bases matching TRBD2. The CDR3 is made up of 17 amino acids. The germline V gene has CDR1 SSHAT and CDR2 FNYEAQ (reference sequence). This CDR3 reads CASSLGRLAGAQETQYF. The CDR3 nucleotides are TGTGCTAGCAGCTTAGGGAGACTAGCGGGGGCCCAAGAGACCCAGTACTTC.

This chain connects TRBV20-1 to TRBJ2-7; 8 bases agree with TRBD2. The V gene end was trimmed by 7 bases and the J gene end by 2 bases; junction bases not matched to a gene: 7. CDR1 is DFQATT and CDR2 is SNEGSKA in the germline V gene (reference sequence). The CDR3 contains 13 residues. DNA for the CDR3: TGCAGTGTTCCCGGGACTAGGGCCTACGAGCAGTACTTC. It specifies CSVPGTRAYEQYF.

The chain uses TRBV6-1 and TRBJ2-7; D is perhaps TRBD1 or TRBD2 (5 bases each). V was cut by 4 bases and J by 1 base, with 11 bases left in between. The germline V gene encodes CDR1 MNHNS and CDR2 SASEGT. The length of the CDR3 is 14 residues. CDR3 bases: TGTGCCAGCAGTGTCAGGGACGTATCCTACGAGCAGTACTTC. This sequence encodes CASSVRDVSYEQYF.

This clonotype was counted only a few times. CDR3 loop: CASSFRTSGRASEETQYF. The CDR3 DNA reads TGTGCCAGCAGCTTCAGGACTAGCGGGAGGGCCTCGGAAGAGACCCAGTACTTC. J is TRBJ2-5 and V is TRBV11-1; TRBD2 aligns across 15 bases. J was trimmed by 3 bases and V by 3 bases; bases with no gene match: 8. Germline V lookup: CDR1 SGHAT, CDR2 FQDESV (reference sequence). This CDR3 has 18 residues.

This chain uses TRBV19 with TRBJ2-1; D gene uncertain. The V and J ends lost 3 bases and 9 bases respectively, with 6 bases between them. Germline values: CDR1 LNHDA, CDR2 SQIVND (reference sequence). The CDR3 is 11 amino acids. The CDR3: CASSIRSEQFF. The CDR3 DNA is TGTGCCAGTAGTATCAGGAGTGAGCAGTTCTTC.

The CDR3 protein is CASSLGEVWDNYGYTF. CDR3 nucleotides: TGTGCCAGCAGCTTAGGGGAAGTCTGGGACAACTATGGCTACACCTTC. The chain is built from TRBV7-9 and TRBJ1-2, with a tentative D call TRBD1 (5 bases). V was cut by 1 base and J by 2 bases, with 14 bases left in between. The CDR3 loop spans 16 amino acids. The germline V gene has CDR1 SEHNR and CDR2 FQNEAQ (reference sequence).

The chain is built from TRBV10-3 and TRBJ2-1; the D gene is possibly TRBD2 (6 bases). The CDR3 extends over 15 amino acids. Trimming removed 3 bases at V and 7 bases at J, with 16 bases between. Germline CDR1 reads ENHRY; CDR2 reads SYGVKD. The CDR3 bases are TGTGCCATCAGTGAAGTGAGGGACTCGGGGAATGAGCAGTTCTTC. Its protein is CAISEVRDSGNEQFF.

This clonotype was found a few times. This chain joins TRBV28 and TRBJ2-3, with TRBD1 matching 8 bases. J gave up 5 bases and V 4 bases, and 8 bases lay outside the gene matches. The CDR3 totals 15 residues. The germline gives CDR1 MDHEN, CDR2 SYDVKM. The DNA of the CDR3 is TGTGCCAGCAGTTCAAGGACAGGGAGGCGAGATACGCAGTATTTT. It specifies CASSSRTGRRDTQYF.

The chain has TRBV20-1 and TRBJ2-1; 10 bases are a match to TRBD2. Germline CDR1 DFQATT, CDR2 SNEGSKA (reference sequence). Trimming cost V 3 bases and J 4 bases; bases outside gene matches: 3. CDR3 length equals 14 residues. The CDR3 reads CSASASGRYNEQFF. DNA for the CDR3: TGCAGTGCTAGTGCTAGCGGGAGATACAATGAGCAGTTCTTC.

This sequence joins TRBV28 and TRBJ2-1; TRBD2 matches at 9 bases. This CDR3 is built from 16 residues. The germline gives CDR1 MDHEN, CDR2 SYDVKM. V lost 6 bases, J lost 6 bases, and 12 bases stayed unmatched. CDR3 sequence reads: CASRGGTSHRANEQFF. As DNA, the CDR3 is TGTGCCAGCAGGGGTGGGACTAGCCATCGGGCCAATGAGCAGTTCTTC.

This clonotype was seen a single time. The V and J genes are TRBV10-3 and TRBJ2-7; D uncertain. The V end was cut by 2 bases, the J end by 9 bases, with 20 bases between. Looked up from germline, CDR1 is ENHRY and CDR2 is SYGVKD. The CDR3 consists of 15 residues. The chain's CDR3 is CAISERSDTTSRQYF. DNA for the CDR3: TGTGCCATCAGTGAGCGGTCGGATACTACGAGTCGGCAGTACTTC.

This clonotype was counted many times. CDR3 DNA sequence: TGCAGTGCTAGAGATGTGTCTAGCCGTTCCTGGCAGTTCTTC. It codes for CSARDVSSRSWQFF. V and J are TRBV20-1 and TRBJ2-1; tentatively, D is TRBD2 (5 bases). The CDR3 extends over 14 amino acids. Trimming took off 0 bases at V and 12 bases at J, with 18 bases between the two ends. In germline, CDR1 is DFQATT, CDR2 SNEGSKA (reference sequence).

The chain employs TRBV20-1 and TRBJ2-1, with D possibly TRBD2 on 6 matching bases. The germline V gene has CDR1 DFQATT and CDR2 SNEGSKA (reference sequence). V shed 7 bases and J shed 7 bases, with 11 bases lying between them. The CDR3 totals 11 residues. The CDR3 loop is CSVVSGNEQFF. The CDR3 nucleotides read TGCAGTGTAGTTAGCGGTAATGAGCAGTTCTTC.

Only a few counts were recorded for this clonotype. The rearrangement uses TRBV7-2 and TRBJ2-7, with TRBD1 identical over 9 bases. From germline, CDR1 is SGHTA and CDR2 FQGNSA. The CDR3 extends over 15 amino acids. After removal of 5 bases from V and 3 bases from J, the junction contained 8 bases not matched to a gene. DNA for the CDR3: TGTGCCAGCAGCCAGGACAGGGGCCCCTTCTACGAGCAGTACTTC. It translates to CASSQDRGPFYEQYF.

The rearrangement joins TRBV10-3 to TRBJ2-7; D gene unclear. The CDR3 has 14 amino acids. CDR1 is ENHRY, CDR2 SYGVKD, per germline. V dropped 0 bases and J dropped 3 bases, with 9 bases sitting between them. The CDR3 loop reads CAISESGTLYEQYF. The CDR3 bases are TGTGCCATCAGTGAGTCCGGAACACTCTACGAGCAGTACTTC.

The J gene is TRBJ2-5, the V gene TRBV7-9, with 9 bases identical to TRBD2. The CDR3 has 17 amino acids. Germline loops: CDR1 SEHNR, CDR2 FQNEAQ (reference sequence). V was clipped by 0 bases and J by 1 base; unmatched bases: 6. Here the CDR3 DNA reads TGTGCCAGCAGCTTAGCTTTGATGGGACTAGCCCAAGAGACCCAGTACTTC. Translation gives CASSLALMGLAQETQYF. Full variable domain (missing parts from reference TRBV7-9 and TRBJ2-5): DTGVSQNPRHKITKRGQNVTFRCDPISEHNRLYWYRQTLGQGPEFLTYFQNEAQLEKSRLLSDRFSAERPKGSFSTLEIQRTEQGDSAMYLCASSLALMGLAQETQYFGPGTRLLVL.

The table lists this clonotype with many counts. CDR3: CASSYSIRGGETQYF. CDR3 coding DNA: TGTGCCAGCAGTTACTCCATCAGGGGTGGAGAGACCCAGTACTTC. The chain has TRBV6-5 and TRBJ2-5, with a weak D call TRBD1 (6 bases). The CDR3 has 15 amino acids. CDR1 is MNHEY and CDR2 is SVGAGI in the germline V gene. Trimming cost V 0 bases and J 4 bases, with 12 bases left between them.

This clonotype was seen more than once but under ten times. The chain carries TRBV18 and TRBJ2-6; a possible D gene is TRBD2 (5 bases). Trimming cost V 1 base and J 1 base, with 8 bases left between them. CDR3 length: 16 amino acids. Germline V gene sequence: CDR1 KGHSH, CDR2 LQKENI. The CDR3 DNA sequence: TGTGCCAGCTCACCACGGAGCGGATCTGGGGCCAACGTCCTGACTTTC. Translated: CASSPRSGSGANVLTF.

This clonotype was picked up a small number of times. The CDR3 DNA is TGTGCCAGCAGTCCCACCATGTTCCCAGCCCCAGATACGCAGTATTTT. Its translation is CASSPTMFPAPDTQYF. The genes are TRBV6-1 and TRBJ2-3; D is ambiguous. Germline loops: CDR1 MNHNS, CDR2 SASEGT. V lost 5 bases and J lost 4, with 19 bases in between. CDR3 length: 16 amino acids.

The chain uses TRBV6-2 or TRBV6-3 and TRBJ1-4; D may be TRBD1 (6 bases). Trimming took 6 bases from V and 4 from J, leaving 15 bases between them. CDR1 and CDR2 (germline): MNHEY, SVGEGT. The CDR3 has 15 amino acids. CDR3 residues: CASSRPGTLNEKLFF. The CDR3 region has the DNA TGTGCCAGCAGCAGGCCCGGGACACTTAATGAAAAACTGTTTTTT.

V gene TRBV20-1 combines with J gene TRBJ2-1; 13 bases line up with TRBD2. The CDR3 is made up of 20 amino acids. CDR1 and CDR2 (germline): DFQATT, SNEGSKA (reference sequence). The J segment lost 5 bases and the V segment lost 0 bases, leaving 16 bases of the junction unmatched. CDR3: CSARDFGTSGEPDHNNEQFF. CDR3 coding DNA: TGCAGTGCTAGAGATTTCGGGACTAGCGGGGAGCCGGATCATAACAATGAGCAGTTCTTC.